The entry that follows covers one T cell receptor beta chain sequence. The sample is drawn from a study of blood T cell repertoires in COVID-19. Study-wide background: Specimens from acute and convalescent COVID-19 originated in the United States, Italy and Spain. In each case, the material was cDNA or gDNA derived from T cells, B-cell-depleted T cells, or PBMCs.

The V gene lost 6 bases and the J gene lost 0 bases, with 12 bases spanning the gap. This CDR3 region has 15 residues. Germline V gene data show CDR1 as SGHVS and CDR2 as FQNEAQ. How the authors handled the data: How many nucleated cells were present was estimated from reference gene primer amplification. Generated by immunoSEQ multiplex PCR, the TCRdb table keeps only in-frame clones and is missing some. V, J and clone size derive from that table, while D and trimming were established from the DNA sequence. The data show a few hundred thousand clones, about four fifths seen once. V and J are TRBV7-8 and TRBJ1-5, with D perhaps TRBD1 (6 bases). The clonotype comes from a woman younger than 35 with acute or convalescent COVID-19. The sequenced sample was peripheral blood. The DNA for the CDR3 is TGTGCCAGCAGTATAGGACAGCATAGCAATCAGCCCCAGCATTTT. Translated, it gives CASSIGQHSNQPQHF.